This TCR beta chain was obtained from a study of T cell repertoires in cytomegalovirus infection. Study as a whole: Indications of both CMV infection and matching HLA type were provided by public TCR beta signatures.

The CDR3 length is 15 residues. The germline V gene has CDR1 SGHNT and CDR2 YYREEE (reference sequence). V shed 4 bases and J 0 bases; nucleotides not matched to a gene: 6. TCRdb redid the calling of the reads with MiXCR, one entry per CDR3 protein. The sample has over 150,000 distinct CDR3 sequences, over 13% seen once. This clonotype was seen only a few times. V gene TRBV5-4 combines with J gene TRBJ1-1, with 7 positions matching TRBD1. The sequenced material came from PBMCs. The source is a human donor in good health (CMV status not recorded). Some clones in this sample may be carry-over from other donors' samples. The CDR3 loop is CASSLLGQLNTEAFF. CDR3 DNA: TGTGCCAGCAGCCTACTGGGACAGCTGAACACTGAAGCTTTCTTT.